Included here is one T cell receptor (beta chain) sequence, with context. Its antigen is unknown. cDNA reverse transcribed from extracted RNA served as the sequencing template. Some clones are missing from TCRdb's copy, which holds only in-frame ones; the method was immunoSEQ multiplex PCR. The sample shows some 170,000 clones, about three fifths of them seen only once. This entry comes from a study of CD8+ T cells in alopecia areata. Across the study: Treated patients received oral tofacitinib, 5 to 10 mg twice daily. Using the percentage of affected scalp area, treated patients' severity was scored.

The treatment was: oral pan-JAK inhibitor, 5-10 mg twice daily. PBMCs yielded sorted CD4+ and CD8+ T cells. CDR1 MGHDK and CDR2 SYGVNS come from the germline V gene. The length of the CDR3 is 14 residues. The ends were cut back, 1 base at V and 7 bases at J, with 13 bases in the middle. Study-wide results and limits: Scalp clonality and expanded CD8+ clones among the top 100 showed significant decreases with tofacitinib.

The receptor was isolated from a human donor with alopecia areata. The starting material was CD4+ T cells sorted from blood, obtained at approximately week 55, from a patient treated with tofacitinib. The rearrangement joins TRBV25-1 to TRBJ2-5; maybe TRBD2 (5 bases). CDR3 bases: TGTGCCAGCAGTGAATTGGGAGACCGTGGGACCCAGTACTTC. It specifies CASSELGDRGTQYF.